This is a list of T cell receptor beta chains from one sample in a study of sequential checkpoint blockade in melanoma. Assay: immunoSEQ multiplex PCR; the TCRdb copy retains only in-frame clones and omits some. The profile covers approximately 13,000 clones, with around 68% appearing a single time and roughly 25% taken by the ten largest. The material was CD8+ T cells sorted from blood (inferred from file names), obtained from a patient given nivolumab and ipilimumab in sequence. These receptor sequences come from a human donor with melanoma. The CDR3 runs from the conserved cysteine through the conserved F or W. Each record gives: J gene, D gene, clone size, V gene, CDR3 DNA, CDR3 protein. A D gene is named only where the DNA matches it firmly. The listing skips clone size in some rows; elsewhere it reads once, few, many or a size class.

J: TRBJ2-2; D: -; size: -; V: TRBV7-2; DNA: TGTGCCAGCAGCTTACATCTCGGGGTCGACACCGGGGAGCTGTTTTTT; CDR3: CASSLHLGVDTGELFF
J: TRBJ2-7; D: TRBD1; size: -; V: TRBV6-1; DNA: TGTGCCAGCAGCCCCGGGACAGGGGCAGCCGAGCAGTACTTC; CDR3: CASSPGTGAAEQYF
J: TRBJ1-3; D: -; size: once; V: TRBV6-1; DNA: TGTGCCAGCAGTGAACTGGGGGGGGAAGACACCATATATTTT; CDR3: CASSELGGEDTIYF
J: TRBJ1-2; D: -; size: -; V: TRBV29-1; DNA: TGCAGCGTTGAAGATCCTACTCAAGCGAACTATGGCTACACCTTC; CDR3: CSVEDPTQANYGYTF
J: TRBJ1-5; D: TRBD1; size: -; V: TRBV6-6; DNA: TGTGCCAGCAGTTTGACAGGGGCAACTCAGCCCCAGCATTTT; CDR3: CASSLTGATQPQHF
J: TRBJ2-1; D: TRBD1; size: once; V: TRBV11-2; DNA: TGTGCCAGCAGCTTTATGACAGGGGGATACAATGAGCAGTTCTTC; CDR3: CASSFMTGGYNEQFF
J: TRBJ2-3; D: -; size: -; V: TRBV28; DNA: TGTGCCAGCAGTTTCCGGAGGGGGGGCCTGGATACGCAGTATTTT; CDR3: CASSFRRGGLDTQYF
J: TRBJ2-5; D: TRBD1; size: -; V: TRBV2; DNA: TGTGCCAAGTCCGGGACAGGGGGGGAAGGGACCCAGTACTTC; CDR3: CAKSGTGGEGTQYF
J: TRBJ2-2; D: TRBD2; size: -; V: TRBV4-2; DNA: TGTGCCAGCAAAGGCGGGAGGAACACCGGGGAGCTGTTTTTT; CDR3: CASKGGRNTGELFF
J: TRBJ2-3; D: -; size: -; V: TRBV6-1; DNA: TGTGCCAGCAGTGATGGAGGGTCCACAGATACGCAGTATTTT; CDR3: CASSDGGSTDTQYF
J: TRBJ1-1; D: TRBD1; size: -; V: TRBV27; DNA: TGTGCCAGCAGTTCTCCTTGGACAGGGGGGCTGAACACTGAAGCTTTCTTT; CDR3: CASSSPWTGGLNTEAFF
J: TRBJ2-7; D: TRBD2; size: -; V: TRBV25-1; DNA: TGTGCCAGCAGTGCAATAGCGGGGGACTCCTACGAGCAGTACTTC; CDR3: CASSAIAGDSYEQYF
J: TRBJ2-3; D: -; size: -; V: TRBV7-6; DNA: TGTGCCAGCAGCTCGCGGGGAGTCACAGATACGCAGTATTTT; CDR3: CASSSRGVTDTQYF
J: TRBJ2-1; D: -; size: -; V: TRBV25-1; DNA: TGTGCCAGCAGTGAGGGGCGAGAAGTCGATGAGCAGTTCTTC; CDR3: CASSEGREVDEQFF
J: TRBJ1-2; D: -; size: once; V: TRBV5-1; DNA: TGCGCCAGCAGCTTGCGGGGGGAGGAATCGGTTGACTATGGCTACACCTTC; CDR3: CASSLRGEESVDYGYTF
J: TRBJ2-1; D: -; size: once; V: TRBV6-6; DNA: TGTGCCAGCAGTGTCGGGAGCTCCTACAATGAGCAGTTCTTC; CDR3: CASSVGSSYNEQFF
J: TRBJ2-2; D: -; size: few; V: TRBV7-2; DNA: TGTGCCAGCAGCTTAATTGTGGGGGGATACACCGGGGAGCTGTTTTTT; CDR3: CASSLIVGGYTGELFF
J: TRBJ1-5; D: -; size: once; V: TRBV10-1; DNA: TGCGCCAGCCGGGGCCAAGGGGGACAGCCCCAGCATTTT; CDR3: CASRGQGGQPQHF
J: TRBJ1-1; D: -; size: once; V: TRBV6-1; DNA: TGTGCCAGCAGGGAAGTTATTGAAGCTTTCTTT; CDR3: CASREVIEAFF
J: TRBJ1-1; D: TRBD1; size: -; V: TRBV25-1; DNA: TGTGCCAGCAGTGCTGGACAGGTTCTCAACACTGAAGCTTTCTTT; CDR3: CASSAGQVLNTEAFF
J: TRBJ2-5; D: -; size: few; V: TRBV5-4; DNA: TGTGCCAGCAGCTTCCAGGATCCAGAGACCCAGTACTTC; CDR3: CASSFQDPETQYF
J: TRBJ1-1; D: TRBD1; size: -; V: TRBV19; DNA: TGTGCCAGTAGTATAGAAGGGGACAGGGGATACGGCACTGAAGCTTTCTTT; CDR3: CASSIEGDRGYGTEAFF
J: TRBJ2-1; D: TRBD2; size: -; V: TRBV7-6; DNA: TGTGCCAGCAGCCGCCTCAGGACTAGCGGGAGAAGAGATGAGCAGTTCTTC; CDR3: CASSRLRTSGRRDEQFF
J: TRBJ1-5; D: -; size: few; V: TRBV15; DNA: TGTGCCACCAGCTCACACCCCCAGAATCAGCCCCAGCATTTT; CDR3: CATSSHPQNQPQHF
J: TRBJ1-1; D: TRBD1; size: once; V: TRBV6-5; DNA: TGTGCCAGCAGGATTATCGGGACAGCCAACACTGAAGCTTTCTTT; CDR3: CASRIIGTANTEAFF
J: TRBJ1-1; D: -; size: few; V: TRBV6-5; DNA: TGTGCCAGCAGTCCAGGATACAGGAGCAAAGAAGCTTTCTTT; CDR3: CASSPGYRSKEAFF
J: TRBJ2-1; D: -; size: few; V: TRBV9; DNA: TGTGCCAGCAGCGTAGGGTCAGTCCTCTCCTACAATGAGCAGTTCTTC; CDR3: CASSVGSVLSYNEQFF
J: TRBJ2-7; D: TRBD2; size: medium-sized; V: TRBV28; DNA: TGTGCCAGCAGAATGACTAGCGGGAGGAACTACGAGCAGTACTTC; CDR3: CASRMTSGRNYEQYF
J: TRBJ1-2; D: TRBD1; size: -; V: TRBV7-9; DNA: TGTGCCAGCAGCTTAGCGCCAGGGGGAGACTATGGCTACACCTTC; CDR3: CASSLAPGGDYGYTF
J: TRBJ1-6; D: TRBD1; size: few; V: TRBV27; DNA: TGTGCCAGCAGTTCCCGACAGGGCCCTTCACCCCTCCACTTT; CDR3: CASSSRQGPSPLHF
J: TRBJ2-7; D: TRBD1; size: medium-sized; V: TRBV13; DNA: TGTGCCAGCAGCTCGCTGACAGGGGGCAAACAGCAGTACTTC; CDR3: CASSSLTGGKQQYF